Shown below are 18 T cell receptor beta chains from a single sample sequenced in a study of T cell changes during pregnancy in multiple sclerosis. Sequenced by immunoSEQ multiplex PCR; TCRdb stores in-frame clones only, minus some. Of 40,000 to 65,000 clones in the sample, around 94% were seen once. The sample consisted of CD4+ T cells from peripheral blood mononuclear cells, taken in the third trimester of pregnancy. Receptors were obtained from a female donor with multiple sclerosis, enrolled in a pregnancy study.

The chain combines TRBV11-1 with TRBJ1-2; 9 bases agree with TRBD1. The CDR3 loop spans 13 amino acids. The J segment lost 7 bases and the V segment lost 5 bases, leaving 5 bases of the junction unmatched. Germline V CDR1 and CDR2: SGHAT, FQDESV (reference sequence). The CDR3 coding sequence is TGTGCCAGCAGCCAACAGGGGGCGCGTGGCTACACCTTC. As protein: CASSQQGARGYTF.

The chain employs TRBV29-1 and TRBJ2-7, with 12 bases fitting TRBD1. V was clipped by 2 bases and J by 6 bases; unmatched bases: 14. The CDR3 contains 17 residues. The V gene's germline CDR1 is SQVTM and CDR2 ANQGSEA. CDR3 sequence reads: CSVESGTGTGGLGEQYF. DNA for the CDR3: TGCAGCGTTGAATCGGGTACCGGGACAGGGGGCCTTGGCGAGCAGTACTTC.

This chain joins TRBV4-1 and TRBJ1-4; D is ambiguous. The V gene lost 0 bases and the J gene lost 8 bases, with 13 bases spanning the gap. This CDR3 region has 15 residues. Germline V lookup: CDR1 MGHRA, CDR2 YSYEKL. CDR3 sequence (DNA): TGCGCCAGCAGCCAAGATGGAGCGGTTGTCGAAAAACTGTTTTTT. This gives the protein CASSQDGAVVEKLFF.

The chain links TRBV4-1 to TRBJ2-2, with a tentative D call TRBD1 (5 bases). V was clipped by 4 bases and J by 5 bases, with 11 bases between them. Per the germline V gene, CDR1 is MGHRA and CDR2 is YSYEKL. The CDR3 contains 14 residues. CDR3 region: CASSRERGTGELFF. CDR3 bases: TGCGCCAGCAGCCGAGAAAGGGGAACCGGGGAGCTGTTTTTT.

This chain links TRBV7-3 with TRBJ1-6; 7 bases are a match to TRBD1. The length of the CDR3 is 15 residues. CDR1 and CDR2 (germline): SGHTA, FQGTGA. V dropped 0 bases and J dropped 10; count of bases not matched to a gene: 6. The CDR3 DNA reads TGTGCCAGCAGCTTAACTGGCAGGGGGGACTCACCCCTCCACTTT. This codes for CASSLTGRGDSPLHF.

The chain has TRBV9 and TRBJ2-3; possibly TRBD1 for D (7 bases). CDR1 is SGDLS, CDR2 YYNGEE, per germline. Trimming removed 0 bases at V and 0 bases at J, with 20 bases between. This CDR3 comprises 19 residues. The CDR3 reads CASSVAREWPGGSTDTQYF. In DNA, the CDR3 is TGTGCCAGCAGCGTAGCTAGGGAGTGGCCAGGGGGGAGCACAGATACGCAGTATTTT.

This clone occurred a few times. The rearrangement links TRBV19 to TRBJ1-1; 8 nucleotides align to TRBD1. CDR1 LNHDA and CDR2 SQIVND come from the germline V gene (reference sequence). The CDR3 is 14 residues long. The J segment lost 4 bases and the V segment lost 4 bases, leaving 5 bases of the junction unmatched. The chain's CDR3 is CASSTSGGATEAFF. DNA for the CDR3: TGTGCCAGTAGTACCTCAGGGGGCGCCACTGAAGCTTTCTTT.

The rearrangement uses TRBV10-1 and TRBJ2-3; 9 nucleotides agree with TRBD1. V was pared by 6 bases and J by 2 bases, with 6 bases of the junction left unmatched. This CDR3 comprises 15 residues. CDR1 and CDR2 from the germline V gene are WNHNN and SYGVQD (reference sequence). CDR3 sequence (DNA): TGCGCCAGCAGCAGGGGGACAGGGAACACAGATACGCAGTATTTT. This codes for CASSRGTGNTDTQYF.

The genes are TRBV5-4 and TRBJ1-2, with 7 bases fitting TRBD1. After removal of 1 base from V and 6 bases from J, the junction contained 3 bases not matched to a gene. The CDR3 is 13 amino acids. The V gene's germline CDR1 is SGHNT and CDR2 YYREEE (reference sequence). In DNA form, the CDR3 reads TGTGCCAGCAGCTTGCGCAGGGGGGATGGCTACACCTTC. This sequence encodes CASSLRRGDGYTF.

The chain recombines TRBV19 with TRBJ1-5; TRBD1 matches 10 bases. Germline V lookup: CDR1 LNHDA, CDR2 SQIVND (reference sequence). V was clipped by 5 bases and J by 3 bases; unmatched bases: 10. The CDR3 has 17 amino acids. The CDR3 here is CASSLQGQGLINQPQHF. As DNA, the CDR3 is TGTGCCAGTAGTCTGCAGGGACAGGGGCTTATCAATCAGCCCCAGCATTTT.

A single count supports this clone. V and J are TRBV2 and TRBJ2-2; 7 bases are a match to TRBD1. CDR1 and CDR2 (germline): SNHLY, FYNNEI. This CDR3 contains 16 residues. V trimming: 4 bases; J trimming: 0 bases; junction bases outside the gene matches: 5. The CDR3 nucleotides read TGTGCCAGCAGTGTTACAGGGGTTACGAACACCGGGGAGCTGTTTTTT. Encoded protein: CASSVTGVTNTGELFF. The entire variable domain, with the rest obtained from reference TRBV2 and TRBJ2-2, is as follows: EPEVTQTPSHQVTQMGQEVILRCVPISNHLYFYWYRQILGQKVEFLVSFYNNEISEKSEIFDDQFSVERPDGSNFTLKIRSTKLEDSAMYFCASSVTGVTNTGELFFGEGSRLTVL.

The V and J genes are TRBV19 and TRBJ1-5; no clear D gene. The V gene's germline CDR1 is LNHDA and CDR2 SQIVND (reference sequence). V was trimmed by 5 bases and J by 2 bases, leaving 13 bases between them. This CDR3 spans 15 amino acids. The DNA for the CDR3 is TGTGCCAGTAGTGCTTCGGGTGCGGGCAATCAGCCCCAGCATTTT. Translated, it gives CASSASGAGNQPQHF.

The chain combines TRBV2 with TRBJ2-7, with 7 bases aligning to TRBD1. Germline V gene lookup returns CDR1 SNHLY and CDR2 FYNNEI. The CDR3 totals 12 residues. The junction had 0 bases not matched to a gene; V was cut back by 4 bases and J by 3 bases. CDR3 in amino acids: CASSAGGYEQYF. The CDR3 region has the DNA TGTGCCAGCAGTGCAGGGGGCTACGAGCAGTACTTC.

The DNA of the CDR3 is TGTGCCAGCAGTGGACTAGCGGGGTCGGGTGAGCAGTTCTTC. It codes for CASSGLAGSGEQFF. The V gene is TRBV6-6, the J gene TRBJ2-1, with 12 positions matching TRBD2. Losses at the gene ends were 5 bases for V and 9 bases for J; bases not matched to a gene: 5. CDR3 size: 14 residues. From germline, CDR1 is MNHNY and CDR2 SVGAGI (reference sequence).

The chain uses TRBV5-1 and TRBJ1-2; 10 bases line up with TRBD1. Germline-derived CDR1 and CDR2 are SGHRS and YFSETQ. There are 17 residues in the CDR3. Trimming at V came to 2 bases and at J to 8 bases, leaving 15 bases not matched to a gene. The CDR3 here is CASSFVLGQGSKDGYTF. CDR3 nucleotides: TGCGCCAGCAGCTTTGTATTGGGACAGGGGAGTAAGGACGGCTACACCTTC.

This chain uses TRBV18 with TRBJ2-3, with 11 bases identical to TRBD2. CDR3 length: 17 residues. J was trimmed by 0 bases and V by 3 bases; bases with no gene match: 5. In germline, CDR1 is KGHSH, CDR2 LQKENI. Written as DNA, the CDR3 is TGTGCCAGCTCACCGGGACTAGCGGCGTCTAGCACAGATACGCAGTATTTT. Translated: CASSPGLAASSTDTQYF.

The CDR3 protein is CATAGGADYGYTF. The CDR3 DNA sequence: TGTGCCACCGCGGGGGGCGCAGACTATGGCTACACCTTC. The V gene is TRBV6-5, the J gene TRBJ1-2, with a possible D match to TRBD1 (6 bases). Germline V gene sequence: CDR1 MNHEY, CDR2 SVGAGI. V was cut by 10 bases and J by 3 bases, with 15 bases left in between. There are 13 residues in the CDR3.

The chain combines TRBV9 with TRBJ2-2, with TRBD2 matching over 10 bases. The ends lost 2 bases at V and 8 bases at J; junction bases unmatched: 21. The CDR3 is 20 residues long. Germline-derived CDR1 and CDR2 are SGDLS and YYNGEE. The DNA of the CDR3 is TGTGCCAGCAGCGTCATCCCCGTTCCCCTAGCGGGAGTTCCAATTGGGGAGCTGTTTTTT. Translation: CASSVIPVPLAGVPIGELFF.